This T cell receptor (beta chain) derives from a study of blood T cell repertoires in COVID-19. The CDR3 contains 14 residues. V was clipped by 0 bases and J by 15 bases, with 17 bases between them. In germline, CDR1 is MNHEY, CDR2 SVGAGI. Some clones are missing from TCRdb's copy, which holds only in-frame ones; the method was immunoSEQ multiplex PCR. The sample consists of around 130,000 clones, about 83% of them appearing once. The chain recombines TRBV6-5 with TRBJ1-4, with D possibly matching TRBD1 (5 bases). Input material: peripheral blood. The receptor was derived from a man aged 50 to 59 with acute or convalescent COVID-19. This CDR3 is CASSYSTLGRVLFF. Here the CDR3 DNA reads TGTGCCAGCAGTTACTCGACTTTGGGCAGGGTCTTGTTTTTT.